One sample yielded the 26 T cell receptor beta chains listed below, sequenced in a study of T cells after posttransplantation cyclophosphamide (dated by TCRdb to the mid-2010s). Libraries came from the immunoSEQ multiplex PCR assay. Imported from immuneACCESS, the table was reduced by TCRdb to in-frame sequences with V and J called. These copies leave out some clones; in studies compared against another copy, an unresolved V gene accounts for under half, and the cause of the remainder is not known. Counted in this sample were tens of thousands of clones; 95% to 98% of them appeared once. The ten top clones hold around 0.13% of the sample. Viable CD3+CD4+ or CD3+CD8+ cells that were CCR7+CD45RA+CD45RO-CD95-CD27+CD28+ were defined as naive T cells. The material sequenced was naive CD4+ T cells sorted from PBMCs. These receptors were collected from a man over 45 in good health, CMV-negative, and a related stem cell transplant donor.

The chain combines TRBV4-1 with TRBJ1-5; D uncertain. Trimming removed 3 bases from V and 3 bases from J, with 12 bases in between. The germline V gene has CDR1 MGHRA and CDR2 YSYEKL. The CDR3 loop spans 15 amino acids. The CDR3 DNA follows: TGCGCCAGCAGCCATACAGATCGACCCAATCAGCCCCAGCATTTT. Its protein product is CASSHTDRPNQPQHF.

This chain links TRBV18 with TRBJ2-7; 7 bases fit TRBD1. This CDR3 comprises 14 residues. Germline V lookup: CDR1 KGHSH, CDR2 LQKENI. V was clipped by 9 bases and J by 0 bases; unmatched bases: 8. The CDR3 is CASLRTGSSYEQYF. In DNA, the CDR3 is TGTGCCAGTCTGCGGACAGGTAGCTCCTACGAGCAGTACTTC.

The CDR3 DNA reads TGCGCCAGCAGCTTGACTAGCGGGGGCACAGATACGCAGTATTTT. Translation: CASSLTSGGTDTQYF. The chain joins TRBV5-1 to TRBJ2-3; 10 bases match TRBD2. With 1 base clipped from V and 1 base from J, the junction kept 0 bases outside the gene matches. The CDR3 extends over 15 amino acids. Germline loops: CDR1 SGHRS, CDR2 YFSETQ.

This chain links TRBV6-1 with TRBJ1-5; no reliable D call. Germline lookup yields CDR1 MNHNS and CDR2 SASEGT. The V and J ends lost 1 base and 7 bases respectively, with 8 bases between them. The length of the CDR3 is 13 residues. The CDR3 is CASSEGPGQPQHF. Written as DNA, the CDR3 is TGTGCCAGCAGTGAAGGGCCGGGGCAGCCCCAGCATTTT.

A few counts support this clone. CDR3 loop: CASSFWGTGANVLTF. CDR3 coding DNA: TGTGCCAGCAGTTTCTGGGGGACAGGGGCCAACGTCCTGACTTTC. The rearrangement links TRBV27 to TRBJ2-6; TRBD1 might be the D (6 bases). V was clipped by 3 bases and J by 4 bases, with 10 bases between them. Per the germline V gene, CDR1 is MNHEY and CDR2 is SMNVEV (reference sequence). CDR3 length: 15 amino acids.

A single count supports this clone. V gene TRBV6-6 combines with J gene TRBJ2-3, with 10 bases fitting TRBD2. V lost 6 bases and J lost 6; bases outside the gene matches: 6. Germline values: CDR1 MNHNY, CDR2 SVGAGI (reference sequence). The CDR3 runs to 14 residues. The CDR3 nucleotides are TGTGCCAGCAGCCGAGGGACTAGCGCTGATACGCAGTATTTT. Translating it yields CASSRGTSADTQYF.

The chain links TRBV5-6 to TRBJ2-1, with D perhaps TRBD1 (5 bases). CDR1 is SGHDT, CDR2 YYEEEE, per germline. With 0 bases removed from V and 5 bases from J, the gap between germline ends came to 9 bases. The CDR3 is made up of 14 amino acids. As DNA, the CDR3 is TGTGCCAGCAGCTTGGTTGGGGCGGACAATGAGCAGTTCTTC. Its protein product is CASSLVGADNEQFF. The full variable domain, rest sourced from reference TRBV5-6 and TRBJ2-1, is DAGVTQSPTHLIKTRGQQVTLRCSPKSGHDTVSWYQQALGQGPQFIFQYYEEEERQRGNFPDRFSGHQFPNYSSELNVNALLLGDSALYLCASSLVGADNEQFFGPGTRLTVL.

This rearrangement joins TRBV27 to TRBJ1-6; D perhaps matches TRBD1 (5 bases). From germline, CDR1 is MNHEY and CDR2 SMNVEV (reference sequence). The length of the CDR3 is 17 residues. Trimming removed 0 bases from V and 7 bases from J, with 16 bases in between. The CDR3 coding sequence is TGTGCCAGCAGTTTATCTATCGCAAACAGGATGAATTCACCCCTCCACTTT. Protein product: CASSLSIANRMNSPLHF.

This chain uses TRBV5-4 with TRBJ1-6; D is perhaps TRBD1 (5 bases). Trimming pared 0 bases from V and 0 bases from J, leaving 10 bases between. The germline gives CDR1 SGHNT, CDR2 YYREEE (reference sequence). This CDR3 comprises 17 residues. Here the CDR3 DNA reads TGTGCCAGCAGCTTGGACAGACAGAGCTCCTATAATTCACCCCTCCACTTT. Translated: CASSLDRQSSYNSPLHF.

The rearrangement joins TRBV4-3 to TRBJ2-6, with 7 bases identical to TRBD1. The CDR3 length is 21 residues. CDR1 is LGHNA, CDR2 YSLEER, per germline. Trimming at V came to 4 bases and at J to 0 bases, leaving 18 bases not matched to a gene. The chain's CDR3 is CASSLFGPTGPPLSGANVLTF. The DNA of the CDR3 is TGCGCCAGCAGCCTATTCGGTCCGACAGGGCCTCCCCTCTCTGGGGCCAACGTCCTGACTTTC.

The chain joins TRBV18 to TRBJ1-2, with D unresolved. The CDR3 runs to 15 residues. Trimming took off 2 bases at V and 2 bases at J, with 12 bases between the two ends. In germline, CDR1 is KGHSH, CDR2 LQKENI. CDR3 nucleotide sequence: TGTGCCAGCTCACCAACCGGAGATGAGAACTATGGCTACACCTTC. Protein: CASSPTGDENYGYTF. The full variable domain, in which reference TRBV18 and TRBJ1-2 provide the parts outside the CDR3, is NAGVMQNPRHLVRRRGQEARLRCSPMKGHSHVYWYRQLPEEGLKFMVYLQKENIIDESGMPKERFSAEFPKEGPSILRIQQVVRGDSAAYFCASSPTGDENYGYTFGSGTRLTVV.

The chain joins TRBV7-3 to TRBJ1-1; D unclear. V lost 4 bases and J 2 bases, leaving 5 bases between the germline ends. The CDR3 is made up of 12 amino acids. Germline V CDR1 and CDR2: SGHTA, FQGTGA. Written as DNA, the CDR3 is TGTGCCAGCAGCTCCTTCAACACTGAAGCTTTCTTT. This sequence encodes CASSSFNTEAFF.

The V gene is TRBV6-5, the J gene TRBJ2-2; D ambiguous. The CDR3 totals 14 residues. Trimming shortened V by 2 bases and J by 1 base, and 5 bases separated the two germline ends. The germline V gene has CDR1 MNHEY and CDR2 SVGAGI. The CDR3 DNA is TGTGCCAGCAGTTACCACGGGAACACCGGGGAGCTGTTTTTT. This sequence encodes CASSYHGNTGELFF.

This chain joins TRBV11-2 and TRBJ2-7; 9 nucleotides agree with TRBD2. The junction had 4 bases not matched to a gene; V was cut back by 4 bases and J by 6 bases. This CDR3 spans 13 amino acids. The germline V gene has CDR1 SGHAT and CDR2 FQNNGV. The CDR3 coding sequence is TGTGCCAGCAGCTCCAGTAGCGGGGGCGAGCAGTACTTC. It yields the protein CASSSSSGGEQYF.

This rearrangement joins TRBV5-8 to TRBJ1-5, with D uncertain. Germline assignment: CDR1 SGHTS and CDR2 YDEGEE. V was cut by 2 bases and J by 3 bases, with 9 bases left in between. This CDR3 is built from 14 residues. The CDR3 loop is CASSFSENNQPQHF. CDR3 nucleotides: TGTGCCAGCAGCTTTTCAGAAAACAATCAGCCCCAGCATTTT.

The gene calls are TRBV4-1 and TRBJ2-5; 8 nucleotides line up with TRBD2. J lost 7 bases, V lost 3 bases, and 10 bases had no gene match. Germline V gene sequence: CDR1 MGHRA, CDR2 YSYEKL. The CDR3 runs 15 residues. The chain's CDR3 is CASSHHGREGGTQYF. Written as DNA, the CDR3 is TGCGCCAGCAGCCATCATGGACGGGAGGGGGGGACCCAGTACTTC.

This rearrangement joins TRBV14 to TRBJ2-4, with a possible D match to TRBD2 (6 bases). V lost 1 base to trimming and J lost 4 bases, with 14 bases between them. CDR1 and CDR2 (germline): SGHDN, FVKESK. The CDR3 has 16 amino acids. CDR3 protein: CASSQVTRGWKNIQYF. DNA of the CDR3: TGTGCCAGCAGCCAAGTGACGCGGGGCTGGAAAAACATTCAGTACTTC.

The rearrangement uses TRBV19 and TRBJ1-2, with D unresolved. V was clipped by 3 bases and J by 7 bases, with 18 bases between them. This CDR3 is built from 15 residues. CDR1 LNHDA and CDR2 SQIVND come from the germline V gene (reference sequence). The CDR3 coding sequence is TGTGCCAGTAGTATCCCCACCCAGCGCCGGGGTGGCTACACCTTC. It encodes CASSIPTQRRGGYTF.

J is TRBJ1-1 and V is TRBV6-5; 8 nucleotides agree with TRBD1. The CDR3 contains 14 residues. Germline V lookup: CDR1 MNHEY, CDR2 SVGAGI. J gave up 4 bases and V 2 bases, and 3 bases lay outside the gene matches. DNA for the CDR3: TGTGCCAGCAGTTACGACAGGGGAGGCACTGAAGCTTTCTTT. Its translation: CASSYDRGGTEAFF.

The genes are TRBV7-2 and TRBJ2-6; a possible D gene is TRBD1 (5 bases). V was shortened by 3 bases and J by 1 base, with 16 bases between the two germline ends. CDR3 size: 18 residues. CDR1 and CDR2 from the germline V gene are SGHTA and FQGNSA. The CDR3 sequence is CASSFTAGSYSGANVLTF. CDR3 DNA: TGTGCCAGCAGCTTTACGGCAGGGTCCTATTCTGGGGCCAACGTCCTGACTTTC. Based on the CDR3 plus reference TRBV7-2 and TRBJ2-6, the full variable domain is GAGVSQSPSNKVTEKGKDVELRCDPISGHTALYWYRQSLGQGLEFLIYFQGNSAPDKSGLPSDRFSAERTGGSVSTLTIQRTQQEDSAVYLCASSFTAGSYSGANVLTFGAGSRLTVL.

This chain connects TRBV5-4 to TRBJ1-2, with 9 bases identical to TRBD1. The CDR3 contains 15 residues. The trim removed 4 bases at V and 2 bases at J, leaving 6 bases unmatched. CDR1 is SGHNT, CDR2 YYREEE, per germline (reference sequence). Here the CDR3 reads CASSGAGTGNYGYTF. CDR3 bases: TGTGCCAGCAGCGGAGCCGGGACAGGGAACTATGGCTACACCTTC.

The chain has TRBV7-9 and TRBJ1-1; perhaps TRBD1 as D (5 bases). Trimming stripped 3 bases from V and 3 bases from J, with 8 bases between. The CDR3 extends over 13 amino acids. Per germline, CDR1 SEHNR and CDR2 FQNEAQ (reference sequence). The CDR3 DNA reads as TGTGCCAGCAGCTTGGGACTGTACACTGAAGCTTTCTTT. Its protein product is CASSLGLYTEAFF. Full variable domain (rest looked up from reference TRBV7-9 and TRBJ1-1): DTGVSQNPRHKITKRGQNVTFRCDPISEHNRLYWYRQTLGQGPEFLTYFQNEAQLEKSRLLSDRFSAERPKGSFSTLEIQRTEQGDSAMYLCASSLGLYTEAFFGQGTRLTVV.

The CDR3 region is CASSKGVTDTQYF. The DNA for the CDR3 is TGTGCCAGCAGCAAGGGAGTCACAGATACGCAGTATTTT. The chain carries TRBV7-8 and TRBJ2-3, with D possibly TRBD2 on 5 matching bases. The CDR3 is made up of 13 amino acids. V was pared by 5 bases and J by 2 bases, with 8 bases between. The germline V gene has CDR1 SGHVS and CDR2 FQNEAQ.

The chain joins TRBV2 to TRBJ2-5; D gene uncertain. This CDR3 comprises 13 residues. Per the germline V gene, CDR1 is SNHLY and CDR2 is FYNNEI. V lost 3 bases, J lost 3 bases, and 8 bases lay in between. The CDR3 reads CASSEYEKETQYF. CDR3 nucleotides: TGTGCCAGCAGTGAGTACGAGAAAGAGACCCAGTACTTC.

The chain couples TRBV2 to TRBJ1-2; TRBD1 matches 9 bases. Germline assignment: CDR1 SNHLY and CDR2 FYNNEI. This CDR3 comprises 16 residues. After removal of 6 bases from V and 0 bases from J, the junction contained 8 bases not matched to a gene. Written as DNA, the CDR3 is TGTGCCAGCAGGTTCCCGGGACAGGGTCCTAACTATGGCTACACCTTC. Translated, it gives CASRFPGQGPNYGYTF.

The genes are TRBV5-5 and TRBJ1-5, with a possible D match to TRBD1 (5 bases). Trimming left V 1 base short and J 2 bases short, with 7 bases between. CDR1 is SGHKS and CDR2 is YYEKEE in the germline V gene (reference sequence). The CDR3 totals 14 residues. CDR3 DNA: TGTGCCAGCAGCTTGTCCAGGGGCAATCAGCCCCAGCATTTT. It is translated as CASSLSRGNQPQHF.